This paragraph covers one TCR beta chain sequence. This sample is part of a study of OX40 agonist ivuxolimab in advanced cancers. Study details: Partial responses were observed in three patients, of whom one had hepatocellular carcinoma and two had cutaneous melanoma.

Autoimmune disease history or systemic immunosuppression was exclusionary. TCRdb's table, derived via immunoSEQ multiplex PCR, lists solely in-frame clones and lacks some. Of just under 85,000 clones listed, over 80% are singletons. The specimen was CD4+ or CD8+ T cells sorted from blood, collected in a trial of the OX40 agonist ivuxolimab. This receptor was identified in an adult with an advanced solid tumor such as melanoma, head and neck, liver or kidney cancer.

For the CDR3, the DNA is TGTGCCAGCAGCGCGTACAGGGGCGCGGGAGCTGGAGGCTACACCTTC. This sequence encodes CASSAYRGAGAGGYTF. The chain carries TRBV5-8 and TRBJ1-2; 7 nucleotides align to TRBD1. Germline CDR1 SGHTS, CDR2 YDEGEE. The CDR3 sequence is 16 residues long. Trimming removed 4 bases from V and 8 bases from J; junction bases left unmatched: 17.